Listed below are T cell receptor beta chains from one sample, sequenced in a study of blood T cell repertoires in COVID-19. Repertoires were generated with immunoSEQ multiplex PCR, while TCRdb's copy carries only in-frame clones and drops some. The table has about 200,000 clones, about nine tenths seen once; the top ten hold 0.65% to 0.95%. The sample consisted of peripheral blood. The receptors stem from a woman aged 70 to 79 with acute or convalescent COVID-19. The conserved cysteine and the conserved F or W are not part of the CDR3 here. The order of the fields is D gene, clone size, V gene, J gene, CDR3 protein. The D gene is left open where the match is weak. Only part of the rows carry a size: once, few, many, or a class if the clone is expanded.

D: NA
size: NA
V: TRBV10-3
J: TRBJ1-1
CDR3: AISKDQGPNTEAF

D: NA
size: NA
V: TRBV18
J: TRBJ1-6
CDR3: ASSTSGARDSPLH

D: NA
size: NA
V: TRBV10-1
J: TRBJ2-7
CDR3: ASSDLFEQY

D: NA
size: many
V: TRBV5-1
J: TRBJ1-2
CDR3: ASSLEGGRGYT

D: TRBD1
size: NA
V: TRBV5-1
J: TRBJ2-7
CDR3: ASSGTGVSYEQY

D: NA
size: NA
V: TRBV7-2
J: TRBJ1-6
CDR3: ASSLDRQGNSPLH

D: NA
size: NA
V: TRBV14
J: TRBJ1-6
CDR3: ASSQGLQNSPLH

D: TRBD2
size: NA
V: TRBV19
J: TRBJ2-5
CDR3: ASSIEGGRASETQY

D: TRBD2
size: NA
V: TRBV5-1
J: TRBJ2-7
CDR3: ASSLELAGSYEQY

D: TRBD2
size: NA
V: TRBV3-1/TRBV3-2
J: TRBJ2-5
CDR3: ASSHSTSGGQTQY

D: TRBD1
size: once
V: TRBV27
J: TRBJ2-5
CDR3: ASSPLPTGETQY

D: TRBD2
size: NA
V: TRBV5-4
J: TRBJ2-3
CDR3: ASSLEPGRATDTQY

D: NA
size: once
V: TRBV5-4
J: TRBJ2-3
CDR3: AARGPAGSTDTQY

D: TRBD1
size: NA
V: TRBV18
J: TRBJ1-3
CDR3: ASSPLNRGPGNTIY

D: TRBD1
size: NA
V: TRBV9
J: TRBJ2-1
CDR3: ASSARQGTYNEQF

D: NA
size: NA
V: TRBV11-2
J: TRBJ2-7
CDR3: ASSSQGFEQY

D: TRBD1
size: NA
V: TRBV29-1
J: TRBJ1-2
CDR3: SVAPGQGLYGYT

D: NA
size: NA
V: TRBV19
J: TRBJ1-5
CDR3: ASSIGEAQH

D: NA
size: NA
V: TRBV5-1
J: TRBJ2-1
CDR3: ASYLANSYNEQF

D: TRBD1
size: once
V: TRBV5-6
J: TRBJ1-5
CDR3: ASSLQGGQPQH

D: NA
size: NA
V: TRBV6-5
J: TRBJ1-5
CDR3: ASSYGGGARQPQH

D: TRBD2
size: NA
V: TRBV11-3
J: TRBJ2-3
CDR3: ASSSGLAGNYDTQY

D: TRBD1
size: once
V: TRBV11-2
J: TRBJ1-2
CDR3: ASSLGTGSNYGYT

D: NA
size: few
V: TRBV28
J: TRBJ1-1
CDR3: ASRSLGHLNTEAF

D: NA
size: NA
V: TRBV4-2
J: TRBJ2-7
CDR3: ASSQELTTYEQY

D: TRBD1
size: NA
V: TRBV28
J: TRBJ1-1
CDR3: ASSARTGGNTEAF

D: TRBD1
size: NA
V: TRBV11-2
J: TRBJ2-7
CDR3: ASSYLRDRAHEQY

D: TRBD1
size: NA
V: TRBV6-2/TRBV6-3
J: TRBJ1-2
CDR3: ASSYATGAGKGYT

D: NA
size: NA
V: TRBV7-9
J: TRBJ2-1
CDR3: ASSETTGFGEQF

D: NA
size: NA
V: TRBV7-2
J: TRBJ1-1
CDR3: ASSLGTVNTEAF

D: NA
size: NA
V: TRBV6-1
J: TRBJ1-5
CDR3: ASSENTNQPQH

D: TRBD2
size: NA
V: TRBV18
J: TRBJ2-1
CDR3: ASSAGGANEQF

D: TRBD2
size: NA
V: TRBV6-2/TRBV6-3
J: TRBJ2-7
CDR3: ASTPSGIPSEQY

D: TRBD2
size: once
V: TRBV6-5
J: TRBJ2-1
CDR3: ASSYSRLARYNEQF

D: TRBD1
size: NA
V: TRBV6-5
J: TRBJ2-2
CDR3: ASKAGGVTGELF

D: NA
size: NA
V: TRBV7-2
J: TRBJ1-1
CDR3: ASSSISGGQF

D: NA
size: few
V: TRBV3-1/TRBV3-2
J: TRBJ1-1
CDR3: ASSPLSANTEAF

D: NA
size: NA
V: TRBV6-2/TRBV6-3
J: TRBJ1-1
CDR3: ASSVGRAVRAF

D: NA
size: few
V: TRBV2
J: TRBJ1-2
CDR3: ASSGSGEAYGYT

D: NA
size: NA
V: TRBV24-1
J: TRBJ2-5
CDR3: ATSEPDRETQY

D: NA
size: once
V: TRBV29-1
J: TRBJ2-1
CDR3: SVAGSVSSYNEQF

D: NA
size: NA
V: TRBV28
J: TRBJ1-5
CDR3: ASSPRGQRRNQPQH

D: NA
size: NA
V: TRBV27
J: TRBJ1-6
CDR3: ASSLGAGGNSPLH

D: NA
size: NA
V: TRBV14
J: TRBJ2-3
CDR3: ASSRGGHPDTQY

D: TRBD2
size: NA
V: TRBV6-2/TRBV6-3
J: TRBJ2-3
CDR3: ASSYGAGSTDTQY

D: TRBD2
size: NA
V: TRBV10-3
J: TRBJ2-1
CDR3: AIRPLAGEQF

D: NA
size: NA
V: TRBV3-1/TRBV3-2
J: TRBJ1-1
CDR3: ASSQVWAGNTEAF

D: TRBD2
size: once
V: TRBV3-1/TRBV3-2
J: TRBJ2-2
CDR3: ASSRQAGGTGELF

D: NA
size: NA
V: TRBV7-9
J: TRBJ1-1
CDR3: ASSTLTGTEAF

D: TRBD1
size: NA
V: TRBV18
J: TRBJ1-6
CDR3: ASSPGTGGRESPLH

D: TRBD2
size: NA
V: TRBV7-2
J: TRBJ2-7
CDR3: ASSLGAGGPSEQY